This TCR beta chain comes out of a study of shared T cell receptors in the human thymus. Method: immunoSEQ multiplex PCR; TCRdb's copy keeps in-frame clones and lacks some. The sample holds hundreds of thousands of clones; 70% to 90% are singletons and the top ten take about 0.01%. The V and J ends lost 4 bases and 3 bases, in that order; junction bases with no gene match: 7. The CDR3 is made up of 17 amino acids. Germline V gene lookup returns CDR1 MNHNS and CDR2 SASEGT. These records were also assigned to another study, of human thymus T cells. That source reports: Donor material was obtained from healthy Finnish infants undergoing corrective surgery for congenital heart defects. The source of the thymus tissue was resections taken during corrective heart surgery. Thymic and blood repertoires seemed to favor certain V and J genes. Thymic TCR repertoires of unrelated people reportedly overlapped highly.

The sequenced sample was thymocytes. The V call is TRBV6-1, the J call TRBJ2-1, with 12 bases lining up with TRBD2. This receptor was obtained from a boy under two years old with a congenital heart defect. In nucleotides, the CDR3 is TGTGCCAGCAGTGGACGACTAGCGGGAGAGGGCTACAATGAGCAGTTCTTC. Translation: CASSGRLAGEGYNEQFF.